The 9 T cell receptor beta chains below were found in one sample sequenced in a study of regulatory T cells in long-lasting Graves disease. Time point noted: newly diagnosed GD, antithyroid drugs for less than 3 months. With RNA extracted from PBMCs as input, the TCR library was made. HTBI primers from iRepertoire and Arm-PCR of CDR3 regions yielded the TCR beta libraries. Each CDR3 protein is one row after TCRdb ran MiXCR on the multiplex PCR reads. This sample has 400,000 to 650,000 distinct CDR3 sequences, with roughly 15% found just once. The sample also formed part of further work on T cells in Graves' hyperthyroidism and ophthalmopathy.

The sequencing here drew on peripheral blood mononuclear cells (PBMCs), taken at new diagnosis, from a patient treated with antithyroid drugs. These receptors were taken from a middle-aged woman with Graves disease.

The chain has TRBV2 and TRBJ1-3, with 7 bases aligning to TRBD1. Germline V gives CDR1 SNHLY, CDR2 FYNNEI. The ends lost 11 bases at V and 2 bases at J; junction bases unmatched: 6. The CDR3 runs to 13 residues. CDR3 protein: CAGQTGPGNTIYF. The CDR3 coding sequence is TGTGCCGGACAGACAGGGCCTGGAAACACCATATATTTT.

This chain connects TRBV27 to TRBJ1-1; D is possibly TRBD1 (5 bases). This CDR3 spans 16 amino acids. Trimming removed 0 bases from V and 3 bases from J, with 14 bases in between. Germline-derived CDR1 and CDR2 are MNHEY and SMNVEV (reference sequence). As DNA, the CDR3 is TGTGCCAGCAGTTTATCTCTAACAAGGGGCCACACTGAAGCTTTCTTT. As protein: CASSLSLTRGHTEAFF.

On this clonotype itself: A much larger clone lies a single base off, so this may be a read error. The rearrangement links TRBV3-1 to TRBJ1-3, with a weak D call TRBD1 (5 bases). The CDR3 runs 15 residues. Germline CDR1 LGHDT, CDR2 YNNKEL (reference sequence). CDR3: CAGSQDWGSGNTIYF. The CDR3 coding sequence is TGTGCCGGCAGCCAAGATTGGGGGTCTGGAAACACCATATATTTT.

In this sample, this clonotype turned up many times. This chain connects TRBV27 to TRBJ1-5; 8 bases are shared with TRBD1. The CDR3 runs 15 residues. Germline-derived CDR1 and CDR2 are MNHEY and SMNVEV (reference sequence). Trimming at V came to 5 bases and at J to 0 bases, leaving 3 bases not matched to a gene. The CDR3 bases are TGTGCCAGCAGTCACGACAGGGGTAGCAATCAGCCCCAGCATTTT. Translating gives CASSHDRGSNQPQHF.

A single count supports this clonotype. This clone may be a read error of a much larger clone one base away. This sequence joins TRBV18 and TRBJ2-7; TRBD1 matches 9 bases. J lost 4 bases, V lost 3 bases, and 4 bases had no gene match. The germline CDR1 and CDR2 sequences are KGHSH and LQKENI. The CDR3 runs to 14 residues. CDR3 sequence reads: CASSPKQGAYEQYF. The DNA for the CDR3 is TGTGCCAGCTCACCGAAACAGGGGGCTTACGAGCAGTACTTC.

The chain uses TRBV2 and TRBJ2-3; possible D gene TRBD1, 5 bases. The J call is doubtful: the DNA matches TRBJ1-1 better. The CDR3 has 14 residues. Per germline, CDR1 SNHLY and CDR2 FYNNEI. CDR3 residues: CASKGVGGIAEAFF. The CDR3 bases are TGTGCCAGCAAAGGGGTGGGCGGTATAGCTGAAGCTTTCTTT.

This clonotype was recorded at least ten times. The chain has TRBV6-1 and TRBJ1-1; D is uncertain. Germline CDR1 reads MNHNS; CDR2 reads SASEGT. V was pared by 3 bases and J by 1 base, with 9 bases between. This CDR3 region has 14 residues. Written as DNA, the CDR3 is TGTGCCAGCAGTGAGAGAGGTGGGAACACTGAAGCTTTCTTT. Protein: CASSERGGNTEAFF.

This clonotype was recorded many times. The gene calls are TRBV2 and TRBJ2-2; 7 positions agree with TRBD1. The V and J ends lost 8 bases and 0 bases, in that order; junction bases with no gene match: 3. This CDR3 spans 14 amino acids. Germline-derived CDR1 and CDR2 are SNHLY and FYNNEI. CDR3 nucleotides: TGTGCCAGCGCTGGGACAGCGAACACCGGGGAGCTGTTTTTT. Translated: CASAGTANTGELFF.

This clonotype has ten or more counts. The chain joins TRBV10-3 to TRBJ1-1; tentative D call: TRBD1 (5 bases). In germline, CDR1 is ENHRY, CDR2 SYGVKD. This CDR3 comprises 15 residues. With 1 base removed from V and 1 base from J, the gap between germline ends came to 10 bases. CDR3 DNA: TGTGCCATCAGTGAGTGGGGGACGGGGAACACTGAAGCTTTCTTT. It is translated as CAISEWGTGNTEAFF.